Given below is one T cell receptor beta chain in context. Together with a sample-barcoded 5' primer, a J-beta primer mix was included in a second PCR lasting about 6 to 11 cycles. TCRdb re-called the 5' RACE reads through MiXCR, storing one row per CDR3 protein. The repertoire holds about 1.7 million distinct CDR3 sequences, with roughly 30% as singletons. This sample is part of a study of blood T cells in healthy people across ages. Sequenced: blood. The TCR sequence derives from a woman aged 25 to 39 in good health.

The CDR3 coding sequence is TGTGCCAGCAGTGAAGCGGGGGGGAACAAAAACATTCAGTACTTC. It yields the protein CASSEAGGNKNIQYF. This chain links TRBV2 with TRBJ2-4, with 7 bases identical to TRBD2. The CDR3 contains 15 residues. The V gene's germline CDR1 is SNHLY and CDR2 FYNNEI. With V trimmed by 0 bases and J by 3 bases, 2 bases remained unmatched.